The clone carrying this TCR beta chain has a count of ten or more. These data originate in a study of T cells in Graves' hyperthyroidism and ophthalmopathy. Looking at the study overall: Peripheral blood sampling occurred at initial diagnosis, before any treatment.

Regions amplified from RNA transcripts were the TCR beta CDR3 regions. The HTBI primer set served for first-round RT-PCR of the TCR CDR3. TCRdb ran MiXCR on the multiplex PCR reads and lists one entry per CDR3 protein. In the table there are a few hundred thousand distinct CDR3 sequences, less than 20% of which are singletons. Diagnostic decisions used clinical symptoms, serum thyroxine and TRAb, thyroid ultrasound and orbital computed tomography. Germline CDR1 reads SNHLY; CDR2 reads FYNNEI. V shed 4 bases and J 6 bases; nucleotides not matched to a gene: 14. CDR3 size: 17 residues. The chain employs TRBV2 and TRBJ1-4, with 7 positions matching TRBD1. The TCR originated in a woman aged 18-30 years with Graves' hyperthyroidism. Source material: blood. The CDR3 bases are TGTGCCAGCAGTGGAGGCAGAGGGGGCGAAATGTATGAAAAACTGTTTTTT. It yields the protein CASSGGRGGEMYEKLFF.